By sample share, the clone carrying this T cell receptor beta chain is medium-sized. The data were taken from a study of neurological immune-mediated disorders. The cDNA was generated by 5'RACE with 10-nucleotide random UMIs. A single record per CDR3 protein comes from TCRdb applying MiXCR to the 5' RACE reads. The sample records about 30,000 distinct CDR3 sequences, approximately 12% being singletons. Germline V lookup: CDR1 SGHRS, CDR2 YFSETQ. V gave up 3 bases and J gave up 6 bases, with 14 bases separating them. The CDR3 is made up of 14 amino acids. The V call is TRBV5-1, the J call TRBJ2-3; D is unclear. Sequenced input: PBMCs. The receptor was derived from a man aged 55 to 70 in good health. The CDR3 loop reads CASSSGVIMDTQYF. For the CDR3, the DNA is TGCGCCAGCAGCTCTGGCGTCATCATGGATACGCAGTATTTT.